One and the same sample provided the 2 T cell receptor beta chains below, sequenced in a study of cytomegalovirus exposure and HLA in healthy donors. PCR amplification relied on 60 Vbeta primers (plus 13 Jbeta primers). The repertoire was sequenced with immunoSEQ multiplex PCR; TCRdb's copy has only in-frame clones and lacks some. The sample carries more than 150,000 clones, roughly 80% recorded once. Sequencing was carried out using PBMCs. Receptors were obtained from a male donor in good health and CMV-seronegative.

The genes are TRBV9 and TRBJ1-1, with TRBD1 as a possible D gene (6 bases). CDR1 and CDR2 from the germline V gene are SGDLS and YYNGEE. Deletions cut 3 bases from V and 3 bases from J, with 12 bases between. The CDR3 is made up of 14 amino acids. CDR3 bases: TGTGCCAGCAGCGACAGGGAAGGGGACACTGAAGCTTTCTTT. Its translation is CASSDREGDTEAFF.

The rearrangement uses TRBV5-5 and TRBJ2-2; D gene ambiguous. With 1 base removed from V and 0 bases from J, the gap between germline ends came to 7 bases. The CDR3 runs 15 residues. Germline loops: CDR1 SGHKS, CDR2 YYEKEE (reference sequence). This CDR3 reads CASSLRGANTGELFF. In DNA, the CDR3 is TGTGCCAGCAGCTTGCGCGGAGCGAACACCGGGGAGCTGTTTTTT.